This T cell receptor beta chain emerged from a study of T cells in tuberculosis. Whole-study results and caveats: Active tuberculosis TCR-alpha repertoires lay closer to GMM-specific TCRs than IGRA-negative controls, suggesting clonal expansion.

On this clone itself: The antigen remains unidentified.

Tuberculin skin test and IGRA determined adolescents' latent tuberculosis status at entry. CDR3 length: 15 residues. Trimming took off 3 bases at V and 0 bases at J, with 12 bases between the two ends. CDR1 is SGHAT, CDR2 FQNNGV, per germline. Sequencing was performed with immunoSEQ multiplex PCR; in TCRdb, only in-frame clones are kept and a portion is missing. The sample holds around 30,000 clones, 90% to 95% seen once. This receptor was identified in a donor aged 5 to 30 with latent tuberculosis or without tuberculosis infection. The genes are TRBV11-2 and TRBJ2-7; perhaps TRBD2 as D (6 bases). Sequenced input: PBMCs. As DNA, the CDR3 is TGTGCCAGCAGCTTCACCGGGACTCCCTCCTACGAGCAGTACTTC. Protein sequence: CASSFTGTPSYEQYF.